In its sample, the clone carrying this TCR beta chain was seen a few times. Time point described: blood at routine non-recurrence follow-up after resection. In germline, CDR1 is SGHRS, CDR2 YFSETQ. The length of the CDR3 is 15 residues. V lost 0 bases to trimming and J lost 6 bases, with 16 bases between them. This specimen belongs to a study of spatial heterogeneity in lung cancer. TCRdb recomputed calls from the 5' RACE reads with MiXCR, one row per CDR3 protein. The repertoire holds about 10,000 distinct CDR3 sequences, with about 23% as singletons. The material sequenced was PBMCs, taken at follow-up. This chain joins TRBV5-1 and TRBJ2-7; no clear D. This receptor was taken from a female donor with early-stage non-small cell lung cancer. The CDR3 is CASSLGPGGLREQYF. Written as DNA, the CDR3 is TGCGCCAGCAGCTTGGGACCAGGCGGTCTCCGCGAGCAGTACTTC. Based on the CDR3 plus reference TRBV5-1 and TRBJ2-7, the full variable domain is KAGVTQTPRYLIKTRGQQVTLSCSPISGHRSVSWYQQTPGQGLQFLFEYFSETQRNKGNFPGRFSGRQFSNSRSEMNVSTLELGDSALYLCASSLGPGGLREQYFGPGTRLTVT.